These 2 T cell receptor beta chains share one sample of origin, sequenced in a study of T cells after yellow fever vaccination. TCRdb passed the 5' RACE reads through MiXCR, listing each CDR3 protein once. The table shows about 550,000 distinct CDR3 sequences, with about 19% occurring only once. This sample comprised PBMCs, obtained 15 days after the yellow fever booster vaccination. These receptors all stem from a man aged 25 to 40 who received the YFV17D yellow fever vaccine.

The table lists this clonotype with many counts. The V call is TRBV4-3, the J call TRBJ1-5, with unresolved D. Germline V gene data show CDR1 as LGHNA and CDR2 as YSLEER. The CDR3 sequence is 15 residues long. V lost 0 bases to trimming and J lost 6 bases, with 12 bases between them. The CDR3 sequence: CASSQDPTVAQPQHF. The DNA for the CDR3 is TGCGCCAGCAGCCAAGATCCCACAGTGGCTCAGCCCCAGCATTTT.

The chain uses TRBV20-1 and TRBJ2-2, with a tentative D call TRBD1 (6 bases). CDR1 is DFQATT, CDR2 SNEGSKA, per germline (reference sequence). V shed 3 bases and J shed 7 bases, with 12 bases lying between them. The CDR3 length is 13 residues. The CDR3 loop reads CSASGTRGGELFF. The DNA of the CDR3 is TGCAGTGCTAGTGGGACCAGGGGCGGGGAGCTGTTTTTT.